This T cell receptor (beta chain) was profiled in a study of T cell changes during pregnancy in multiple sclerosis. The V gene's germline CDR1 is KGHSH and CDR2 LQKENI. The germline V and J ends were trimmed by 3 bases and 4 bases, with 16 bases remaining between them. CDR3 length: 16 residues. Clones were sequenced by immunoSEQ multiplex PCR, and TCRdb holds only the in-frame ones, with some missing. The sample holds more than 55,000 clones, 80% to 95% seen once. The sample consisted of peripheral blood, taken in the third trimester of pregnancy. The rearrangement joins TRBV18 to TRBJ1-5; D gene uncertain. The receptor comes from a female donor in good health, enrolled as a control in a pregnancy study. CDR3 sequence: CASSPDVQRRNQPQHF. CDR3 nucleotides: TGTGCCAGCTCACCTGATGTCCAGCGTCGGAATCAGCCCCAGCATTTT.